This TCR beta chain was documented in a study of shared clonotypes between healthy human individuals. Study-wide background: The donor group consisted of two women and three men, aged 18 to 49.

CD8 cells regarded as naive lacked CD45RO, were positively chosen for CCR7, and omitted terminally differentiated effector memory CD45RA+ cells. The study enrolled healthy HIV-negative adults without recent acute infections or vaccinations as donors. Clones were sequenced by immunoSEQ multiplex PCR, and TCRdb holds only the in-frame ones, with some missing. The sample lists about 2.1 million clones; about 93% were seen once. Material for sequencing was naive CD8+ T cells from PBMCs. The source of this sequence is a man in his late teens or twenties in good health. Some clones in this sample may be carry-over from other donors' samples.

CDR3 nucleotide sequence: TGTGCCAGCCTACAGGGGAACACTGAAGCTTTCTTT. Amino acid sequence: CASLQGNTEAFF. The chain links TRBV19 to TRBJ1-1, with D perhaps TRBD1 (6 bases). Germline CDR1 reads LNHDA; CDR2 reads SQIVND (reference sequence). V was clipped by 9 bases and J by 1 base, with 9 bases between them. CDR3 length: 12 amino acids.